Listed below are T cell receptor beta chains from one sample, sequenced in a study of post-analysis software for immune sequencing data. TCRdb reprocessed the PCR reads with MiXCR, giving one entry per CDR3 protein. This table has approximately 770,000 distinct CDR3 sequences, under 60% appearing once. Material: blood. The receptors were sampled from a girl between 10 and 17 years old with multiple sclerosis. Both conserved end residues are part of each CDR3. D genes are given only for firm matches. Only part of the rows carry a size: once, few, many, or a class if the clone is expanded.

TRBV30	few	TRBD2	TRBJ2-5	CAWSRSGSRGETQYF	TGTGCCTGGAGTAGAAGCGGGAGTAGGGGAGAGACCCAGTACTTC
TRBV7-9	NA	TRBD2	TRBJ2-7	CASSLARPIAGTDEQYF	TGTGCCAGCAGCTTAGCGCGGCCAATAGCGGGAACGGACGAGCAGTACTTC
TRBV20-1	NA	TRBD1	TRBJ2-7	CSSGTGRWNEQYF	TGCAGCTCCGGGACAGGAAGGTGGAACGAGCAGTACTTC
TRBV4-3	once	NA	TRBJ2-7	CASSQDSLGAYEQYF	TGCGCCAGCAGCCAAGATAGTTTAGGGGCGTACGAGCAGTACTTC
TRBV20-1	few	NA	TRBJ2-3	CSASPSLTSTDTQYF	TGCAGTGCGAGCCCTAGCCTTACTAGCACAGATACGCAGTATTTT
TRBV6-1	NA	NA	TRBJ1-1	CASSATPGIRTEAFF	TGTGCCAGCAGTGCCACGCCGGGGATTCGCACTGAAGCTTTCTTT
TRBV4-1	NA	NA	TRBJ2-7	CASSSGTEYEQYF	TGCGCCAGCAGCTCCGGGACGGAATACGAGCAGTACTTC
TRBV12-3/TRBV12-4	many	NA	TRBJ2-5	CASRIGATQETQYF	TGTGCCAGCAGGATTGGGGCTACCCAAGAGACCCAGTACTTC
TRBV4-2	once	TRBD2	TRBJ2-1	CASSQDVVVSGGYNEQFF	TGTGCTAGCAGCCAAGATGTGGTAGTTAGCGGGGGGTACAATGAGCAGTTCTTC
TRBV6-5	NA	NA	TRBJ2-3	CASKSGVITDTQYF	TGTGCCAGCAAATCAGGGGTGATCACAGATACGCAGTATTTT
TRBV7-9	few	NA	TRBJ2-7	CASSLSGDDEQYF	TGTGCCAGCAGCTTATCCGGGGACGACGAGCAGTACTTC